Listed here are 6 T cell receptor beta chains from one sample, sequenced in a study of T cell repertoires in cytomegalovirus infection. One entry per CDR3 protein results from TCRdb running MiXCR on the reads. The profile covers under 120,000 distinct CDR3 sequences, with under 50% appearing a single time and just under 75% taken by the ten largest. Their cognate antigens are unknown. The sequencing used CD8+ T cells from cultured PBMCs, collected from culture after CMV antigen stimulation. Every receptor here comes from a human donor in good health (CMV status not recorded). Some clones in this sample may be carry-over from other donors' samples.

V usage is TRBV4-2 and J usage is TRBJ2-7; TRBD1 agrees at 10 bases. J was trimmed by 4 bases and V by 5 bases; bases with no gene match: 5. CDR3 size: 14 residues. Per the germline V gene, CDR1 is LGHNA and CDR2 is YNFKEQ. This CDR3 is CASSTGQGKYEQYF. DNA of the CDR3: TGTGCCAGCAGCACGGGACAGGGGAAATACGAGCAGTACTTC.

The chain combines TRBV19 with TRBJ1-1; D unresolved. Looked up from germline, CDR1 is LNHDA and CDR2 is SQIVND (reference sequence). The CDR3 extends over 12 amino acids. Trimming cost V 3 bases and J 5 bases, with 7 bases left between them. The chain's CDR3 is CASSIAGTEAFF. The DNA for the CDR3 is TGTGCCAGTAGTATCGCGGGAACTGAAGCTTTCTTT. Full variable domain (outside the CDR3, taken from reference TRBV19 and TRBJ1-1): DGGITQSPKYLFRKEGQNVTLSCEQNLNHDAMYWYRQDPGQGLRLIYYSQIVNDFQKGDIAEGYSVSREKKESFPLTVTSAQKNPTAFYLCASSIAGTEAFFGQGTRLTVV.

The genes are TRBV14 and TRBJ1-2; D might be TRBD1 (6 bases). The germline CDR1 and CDR2 sequences are SGHDN and FVKESK. CDR3 size: 16 residues. With 4 bases removed from V and 4 bases from J, the gap between germline ends came to 19 bases. This chain's CDR3 is CASSRDGGGRPYGYTF. CDR3 DNA: TGTGCCAGCAGCCGGGATGGCGGGGGGCGGCCCTATGGCTACACCTTC.

J is TRBJ2-5 and V is TRBV20-1, with D tentatively TRBD1 or TRBD2 (6 bases each). CDR3 length: 15 residues. Germline V CDR1 and CDR2: DFQATT, SNEGSKA (reference sequence). V dropped 0 bases and J dropped 4 bases, with 15 bases sitting between them. CDR3 sequence: CSARDWGARRETQYF. The DNA for the CDR3 is TGCAGTGCTAGAGACTGGGGGGCACGACGAGAGACCCAGTACTTC.

The genes are TRBV7-6 and TRBJ1-1; D possibly corresponds to TRBD1 (5 bases). The CDR3 is 14 amino acids. Germline loops: CDR1 SGHVS, CDR2 FNYEAQ. Trimming took off 2 bases at V and 6 bases at J, with 13 bases between the two ends. Here the CDR3 DNA reads TGTGCCAGCAGCTTAACCCCTTTGGGGGCTGAAGCTTTCTTT. Amino acid sequence: CASSLTPLGAEAFF.

J is TRBJ1-6 and V is TRBV7-2; 8 positions match TRBD1. With V trimmed by 1 base and J by 11 bases, 7 bases remained unmatched. Per the germline V gene, CDR1 is SGHTA and CDR2 is FQGNSA. The CDR3 consists of 15 residues. The CDR3 spells CASSLEGRGRAPLHF. The CDR3 coding sequence is TGTGCCAGCAGCTTAGAAGGCAGGGGGCGAGCACCCCTCCACTTT.